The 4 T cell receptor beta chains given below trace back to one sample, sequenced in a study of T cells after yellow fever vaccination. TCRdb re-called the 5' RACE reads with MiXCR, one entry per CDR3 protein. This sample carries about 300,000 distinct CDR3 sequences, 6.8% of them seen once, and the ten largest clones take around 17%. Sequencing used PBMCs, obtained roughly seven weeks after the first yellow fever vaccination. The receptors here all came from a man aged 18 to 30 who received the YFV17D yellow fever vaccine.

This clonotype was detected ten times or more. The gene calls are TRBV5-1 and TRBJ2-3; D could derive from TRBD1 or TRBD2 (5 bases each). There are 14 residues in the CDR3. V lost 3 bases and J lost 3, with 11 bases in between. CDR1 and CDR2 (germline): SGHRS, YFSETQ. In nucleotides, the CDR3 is TGCGCCAGCAGCTCTCTCGGGGCGACAGATACGCAGTATTTT. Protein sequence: CASSSLGATDTQYF. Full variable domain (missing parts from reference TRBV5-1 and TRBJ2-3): KAGVTQTPRYLIKTRGQQVTLSCSPISGHRSVSWYQQTPGQGLQFLFEYFSETQRNKGNFPGRFSGRQFSNSRSEMNVSTLELGDSALYLCASSSLGATDTQYFGPGTRLTVL.

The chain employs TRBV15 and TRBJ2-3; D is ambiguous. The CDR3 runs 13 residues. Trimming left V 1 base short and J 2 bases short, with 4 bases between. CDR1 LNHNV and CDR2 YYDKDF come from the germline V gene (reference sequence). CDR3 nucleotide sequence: TGTGCCACCAGCAGAGTCCCCACAGATACGCAGTATTTT. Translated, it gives CATSRVPTDTQYF.

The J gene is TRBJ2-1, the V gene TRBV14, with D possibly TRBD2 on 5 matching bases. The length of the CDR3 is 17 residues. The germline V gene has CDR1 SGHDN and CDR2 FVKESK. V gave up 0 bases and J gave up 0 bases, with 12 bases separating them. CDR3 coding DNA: TGTGCCAGCAGCCAAGAATTTGACTATTTCTCCTACAATGAGCAGTTCTTC. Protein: CASSQEFDYFSYNEQFF.

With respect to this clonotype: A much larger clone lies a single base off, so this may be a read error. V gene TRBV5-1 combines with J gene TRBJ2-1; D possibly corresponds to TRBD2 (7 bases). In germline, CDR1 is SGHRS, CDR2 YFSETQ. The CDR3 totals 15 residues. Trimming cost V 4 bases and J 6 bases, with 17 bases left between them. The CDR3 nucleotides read TGCGCCAGCAGCGATCTAGCGGAGGGGGTCAATGAGCAGTTCTTC. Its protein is CASSDLAEGVNEQFF.